Below, one TCR beta chain is given with its context. The table came from immunoSEQ multiplex PCR; TCRdb's copy has only in-frame clones and leaves some out. The data contain about 240,000 clones, approximately 80% of them singletons. This sample was taken from a study of blood T cell repertoires in COVID-19. The CDR3 has 17 residues. The V segment lost 1 base and the J segment 5 bases; nucleotides outside the gene matches: 6. The germline V gene encodes CDR1 MGHRA and CDR2 YSYEKL. Material: peripheral blood. This chain connects TRBV4-1 to TRBJ1-6, with 9 bases fitting TRBD1. The source is a woman between 18 and 29 years old with acute or convalescent COVID-19. The CDR3 region has the DNA TGCGCCAGCAGCCAAGGGGGTCGGACAGGGGATAATTCACCCCTCCACTTT. Amino acid sequence: CASSQGGRTGDNSPLHF.